The 26 T cell receptor beta chains presented below share a single source sample, sequenced in a study of cytomegalovirus exposure and HLA in healthy donors. The study ran its PCR with 60 Vbeta and 13 Jbeta primers. Sequenced by immunoSEQ multiplex PCR; TCRdb stores in-frame clones only, minus some. The repertoire includes 200,000 or so clones, approximately 88% of them detected once, and about 0.25% sits in the top ten. Sample: PBMCs. The source is a boy between 10 and 17 years old in good health and CMV-seronegative.

The chain links TRBV6-6 to TRBJ1-2; the D gene is possibly TRBD1 (6 bases). The CDR3 spans 13 residues. The V gene lost 6 bases and the J gene lost 4 bases, with 12 bases spanning the gap. CDR1 is MNHNY, CDR2 SVGAGI, per germline (reference sequence). The CDR3 nucleotides read TGTGCCAGCAGGTCGACAGGAAGCTATGGCTACACCTTC. Residues: CASRSTGSYGYTF.

The chain carries TRBV6-5 and TRBJ1-1; D unclear. The CDR3 has 15 amino acids. Germline CDR1 is MNHEY and CDR2 is SVGAGI. The germline V and J ends were trimmed by 7 bases and 1 base, with 16 bases remaining between them. For the CDR3, the DNA is TGTGCCAGCACTACGACTAGGGCGGGGAACACTGAAGCTTTCTTT. Residues: CASTTTRAGNTEAFF.

As regards this clone: One end of the junction varies from germline; a read error may be responsible. DNA for the CDR3: TGTGCCAGCAGCTTAGTGAATTCAGGGAAAAGCTTC. This translates into CASSLVNSGKSF. The chain uses TRBV11-2 and TRBJ1-2; D is perhaps TRBD1 (5 bases). Germline V gene sequence: CDR1 SGHAT, CDR2 FQNNGV. The CDR3 is 12 amino acids.

The genes are TRBV7-6 and TRBJ1-3, with no clear D. The CDR3 is 18 residues long. The germline CDR1 and CDR2 sequences are SGHVS and FNYEAQ. Trimming pared 0 bases from V and 0 bases from J, leaving 15 bases between. The CDR3 reads CASSLAATGVDSGNTIYF. The CDR3 DNA follows: TGTGCCAGCAGCTTAGCTGCCACCGGGGTCGACTCTGGAAACACCATATATTTT.

This clone was observed a single time. The rearrangement links TRBV5-4 to TRBJ2-5; 9 bases fit TRBD1. The DNA end is a closer match to TRBJ2-7, so the J assignment may be wrong. The germline gives CDR1 SGHNT, CDR2 YYREEE (reference sequence). The CDR3 length is 14 residues. CDR3 nucleotides: TGTGCCAGCAGCTGGGGACAGGGAATCTACGAGCAGTACTTC. It specifies CASSWGQGIYEQYF.

This clone was observed a few times. The chain carries TRBV25-1 and TRBJ1-1; tentative D call: TRBD1 (5 bases). The V and J ends lost 6 bases and 3 bases respectively, with 11 bases between them. Per germline, CDR1 MGHDK and CDR2 SYGVNS. CDR3 size: 13 residues. The CDR3 DNA reads as TGTGCCAGCAGGACAGCTTTTCACACTGAAGCTTTCTTT. Its protein is CASRTAFHTEAFF. Variable domain in full (rest from reference TRBV25-1 and TRBJ1-1): EADIYQTPRYLVIGTGKKITLECSQTMGHDKMYWYQQDPGMELHLIHYSYGVNSTEKGDLSSESTVSRIRTEHFPLTLESARPSHTSQYLCASRTAFHTEAFFGQGTRLTVV.

The gene calls are TRBV18 and TRBJ2-3; possibly TRBD1 for D (5 bases). Germline CDR1 KGHSH, CDR2 LQKENI. V was clipped by 4 bases and J by 4 bases, with 21 bases between them. This CDR3 is built from 17 residues. The CDR3 region is CASSRPQEGIGADTQYF. CDR3 nucleotides: TGTGCCAGCTCACGACCCCAGGAAGGGATAGGGGCAGATACGCAGTATTTT.

The rearrangement uses TRBV2 and TRBJ1-4, with a possible D match to TRBD1 (5 bases). The V and J ends lost 6 bases and 2 bases respectively, with 10 bases between them. This CDR3 has 14 amino acids. Germline V gene sequence: CDR1 SNHLY, CDR2 FYNNEI. The CDR3 spells CASSGGRTNEKLFF. CDR3 DNA sequence: TGTGCCAGCAGCGGGGGGAGGACTAATGAAAAACTGTTTTTT.

This chain connects TRBV19 to TRBJ1-2; 8 positions match TRBD1. The CDR3 sequence is 15 residues long. Trimming at V came to 9 bases and at J to 6 bases, leaving 15 bases not matched to a gene. Germline values: CDR1 LNHDA, CDR2 SQIVND (reference sequence). The CDR3 sequence: CASTGGPGSGHGYTF. The DNA of the CDR3 is TGTGCCAGCACAGGGGGGCCAGGGAGCGGGCATGGCTACACCTTC.

This clone was picked up a small number of times. This chain joins TRBV27 and TRBJ2-7; TRBD2 aligns across 11 bases. The trim removed 5 bases at V and 4 bases at J, leaving 4 bases unmatched. The CDR3 totals 14 residues. CDR1 MNHEY and CDR2 SMNVEV come from the germline V gene (reference sequence). The CDR3 DNA reads TGTGCCAGCAGTCTGGGACTAGCGGTATACGAGCAGTACTTC. Translating gives CASSLGLAVYEQYF.

The chain carries TRBV5-6 and TRBJ2-1; 12 bases match TRBD2. The V gene end was trimmed by 4 bases and the J gene end by 6 bases; junction bases not matched to a gene: 8. Germline values: CDR1 SGHDT, CDR2 YYEEEE. This CDR3 is built from 16 residues. The DNA of the CDR3 is TGTGCCAGCAGCCCCCTAGCGGGAGGGCCCCTCAATGAGCAGTTCTTC. Protein product: CASSPLAGGPLNEQFF.

The chain uses TRBV7-6 and TRBJ1-3; possibly TRBD1 for D (5 bases). The germline V and J ends were trimmed by 5 bases and 7 bases, with 12 bases remaining between them. Germline-derived CDR1 and CDR2 are SGHVS and FNYEAQ. CDR3 length: 13 amino acids. The CDR3 spells CASSGGSLNTIYF. Written as DNA, the CDR3 is TGTGCCAGCAGCGGGGGGTCTCTCAACACCATATATTTT.

In its sample, this clone was seen once. The chain combines TRBV19 with TRBJ1-6, with TRBD1 matching 7 bases. This CDR3 is 13 amino acids long. Trimming took 5 bases from V and 13 from J; bases not matched to a gene: 8. The germline V gene has CDR1 LNHDA and CDR2 SQIVND (reference sequence). Written as DNA, the CDR3 is TGTGCCAGTAGTGTTACAGGGGAGGTGCCCCTCCACTTT. Translated, it gives CASSVTGEVPLHF.

The chain couples TRBV2 to TRBJ2-7; 7 nucleotides line up with TRBD2. J was trimmed by 2 bases and V by 6 bases; bases with no gene match: 4. Germline V gives CDR1 SNHLY, CDR2 FYNNEI. This CDR3 has 13 residues. The CDR3 bases are TGTGCCAGCAGACCGGGAGGCACCTACGAGCAGTACTTC. It specifies CASRPGGTYEQYF.

V usage is TRBV5-1 and J usage is TRBJ1-3; D is unclear. The CDR3 sequence is 16 residues long. Germline CDR1 SGHRS, CDR2 YFSETQ. V lost 1 base, J lost 4 bases, and 15 bases lay in between. DNA of the CDR3: TGCGCCAGCAGCTTGTATGGCTCTCAGGCGGGAAACACCATATATTTT. Translation gives CASSLYGSQAGNTIYF.

This chain connects TRBV4-3 to TRBJ2-5; 12 bases are shared with TRBD2. CDR1 is LGHNA, CDR2 YSLEER, per germline. CDR3 length: 16 residues. V lost 3 bases, J lost 5 bases, and 7 bases stayed unmatched. CDR3 in DNA: TGCGCCAGCAGCCACGACCTCGGGACTAGCGGGGAGACCCAGTACTTC. Protein product: CASSHDLGTSGETQYF.

This chain connects TRBV6-1 to TRBJ2-5; maybe TRBD1 (6 bases). Germline CDR1 reads MNHNS; CDR2 reads SASEGT. Trimming left V 3 bases short and J 2 bases short, with 13 bases between. This CDR3 is 15 amino acids long. The CDR3 nucleotides are TGTGCCAGCAGTGAGGCGACAGGACAACAAGAGACCCAGTACTTC. Amino acid sequence: CASSEATGQQETQYF.

V is TRBV5-1 and J is TRBJ2-2, with 7 bases identical to TRBD1. Germline values: CDR1 SGHRS, CDR2 YFSETQ. The length of the CDR3 is 15 residues. V lost 4 bases and J lost 4; bases outside the gene matches: 7. The CDR3 sequence is CASSVLTGPTGELFF. CDR3 DNA: TGCGCCAGCAGCGTTCTGACAGGGCCCACCGGGGAGCTGTTTTTT.

The chain links TRBV7-9 to TRBJ1-1; tentatively, D is TRBD1 (5 bases). The CDR3 sequence is 14 residues long. The V end lost 6 bases, the J end lost 2 bases, and 13 bases lay between the germline ends. Germline CDR1 and CDR2: SEHNR and FQNEAQ (reference sequence). The CDR3 DNA reads as TGTGCCAGCAGAAGGGGAGGAGCCAACACTGAAGCTTTCTTT. The encoded protein is CASRRGGANTEAFF.

The chain uses TRBV5-4 and TRBJ2-7; 8 nucleotides agree with TRBD2. V lost 4 bases and J lost 12; bases outside the gene matches: 9. In germline, CDR1 is SGHNT, CDR2 YYREEE (reference sequence). The CDR3 extends over 12 amino acids. This CDR3 is CASSGVAGGLYF. CDR3 DNA: TGTGCCAGCAGCGGTGTGGCGGGGGGTTTGTACTTC.

This chain uses TRBV5-4 with TRBJ2-7, with 12 bases identical to TRBD2. The CDR3 has 14 amino acids. The germline V gene has CDR1 SGHNT and CDR2 YYREEE (reference sequence). J was trimmed by 4 bases and V by 6 bases; bases with no gene match: 5. This CDR3 reads CASTKGLAGYEQYF. The CDR3 region has the DNA TGTGCCAGCACCAAAGGACTAGCGGGATACGAGCAGTACTTC.

The chain uses TRBV7-9 and TRBJ1-3, with 8 bases that match TRBD1. Germline trimming cut 5 bases from V and 3 bases from J; bases unmatched to any gene: 3. CDR1 and CDR2 (germline): SEHNR, FQNEAQ (reference sequence). The CDR3 consists of 14 residues. DNA for the CDR3: TGTGCCAGCAGCCGAGACAGGGGTGGAAACACCATATATTTT. Translating it yields CASSRDRGGNTIYF.

The rearrangement links TRBV28 to TRBJ1-4; no firm D call. Trimming removed 6 bases at V and 8 bases at J, with 16 bases between. The CDR3 is 14 amino acids. CDR1 is MDHEN and CDR2 is SYDVKM in the germline V gene. CDR3 amino acids: CASSAGPLEEKLFF. In nucleotides, the CDR3 is TGTGCCAGCAGCGCCGGTCCCCTGGAGGAAAAACTGTTTTTT.

The chain carries TRBV6-6 and TRBJ1-1, with D uncertain. The germline V gene has CDR1 MNHNY and CDR2 SVGAGI (reference sequence). This CDR3 is built from 11 residues. The germline V and J ends were trimmed by 5 bases and 7 bases, with 8 bases remaining between them. The CDR3 nucleotides read TGTGCCAGCAGTCCTAGGAGTGAAGCTTTCTTT. It is translated as CASSPRSEAFF.

This clone was recorded once. The chain employs TRBV27 and TRBJ1-5; D perhaps matches TRBD1 (6 bases). V lost 5 bases and J lost 3, with 11 bases in between. The CDR3 runs 14 residues. Looked up from germline, CDR1 is MNHEY and CDR2 is SMNVEV (reference sequence). The CDR3: CASSPRQANQPQHF. The CDR3 DNA is TGTGCCAGCAGTCCCCGACAGGCCAATCAGCCCCAGCATTTT.

The chain couples TRBV5-1 to TRBJ1-1, with 10 positions matching TRBD1. V shed 2 bases and J 2 bases; nucleotides not matched to a gene: 3. The germline CDR1 and CDR2 sequences are SGHRS and YFSETQ. This CDR3 contains 15 residues. CDR3 nucleotides: TGCGCCAGCAGCTTTGACAGGGGGCTCAACACTGAAGCTTTCTTT. Amino acid sequence: CASSFDRGLNTEAFF.